This is a list of T cell receptor beta chains from one sample in a study of regulatory T cells in long-lasting Graves disease. TCRdb re-derived calls from the multiplex PCR reads in MiXCR, one entry per CDR3 protein. The sample holds roughly 500,000 distinct CDR3 sequences, around 12% seen once. These data were likewise used in another study, on T cells in Graves' hyperthyroidism and ophthalmopathy.

The input for sequencing was peripheral blood mononuclear cells (PBMCs), taken at new diagnosis, from a patient treated with antithyroid drugs. The receptors shown here come from a woman between 25 and 40 years old with Graves disease. CDR3s include the opening cysteine and the closing phenylalanine or tryptophan. Part of the rows lack a size; the others show once, few, many or a class for expanded clones.

clone_size j_call v_call cdr3_aa
. TRBJ1-2 TRBV7-9 CASSFRNNGYTF
many TRBJ2-3 TRBV27 CASSLSAGDHSEGTTDTQYF
many TRBJ1-1 TRBV4-3 CASSQEDRGRTEAFF
many TRBJ2-1 TRBV24-1 CATNSNSNEQFF
. TRBJ2-1 TRBV13 CASSLSAGGIDEQFF
many TRBJ1-1 TRBV5-1 CASSAYPNRSRRNTEAFF
many TRBJ2-1 TRBV7-3 CASSLLGTGGDNEQFF
few TRBJ2-7 TRBV20-1 CSASGASYEQYF
many TRBJ2-7 TRBV5-1 CASSPGTDLQAQYF
many TRBJ2-5 TRBV7-9 CASSPRGVSGETQYF